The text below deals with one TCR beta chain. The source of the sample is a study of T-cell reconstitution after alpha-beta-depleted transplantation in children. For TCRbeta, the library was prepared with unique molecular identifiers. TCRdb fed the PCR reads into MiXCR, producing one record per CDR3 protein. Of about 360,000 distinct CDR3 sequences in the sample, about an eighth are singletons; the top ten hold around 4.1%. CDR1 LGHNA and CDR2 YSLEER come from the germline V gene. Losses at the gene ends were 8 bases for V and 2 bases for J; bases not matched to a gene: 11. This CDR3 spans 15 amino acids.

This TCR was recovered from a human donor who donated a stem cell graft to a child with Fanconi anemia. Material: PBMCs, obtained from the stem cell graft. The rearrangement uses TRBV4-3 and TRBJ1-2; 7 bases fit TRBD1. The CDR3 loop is CASSIYRQGNYGYTF. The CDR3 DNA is TGCGCCAGCTCCATTTATAGACAGGGAAACTATGGCTACACCTTC.